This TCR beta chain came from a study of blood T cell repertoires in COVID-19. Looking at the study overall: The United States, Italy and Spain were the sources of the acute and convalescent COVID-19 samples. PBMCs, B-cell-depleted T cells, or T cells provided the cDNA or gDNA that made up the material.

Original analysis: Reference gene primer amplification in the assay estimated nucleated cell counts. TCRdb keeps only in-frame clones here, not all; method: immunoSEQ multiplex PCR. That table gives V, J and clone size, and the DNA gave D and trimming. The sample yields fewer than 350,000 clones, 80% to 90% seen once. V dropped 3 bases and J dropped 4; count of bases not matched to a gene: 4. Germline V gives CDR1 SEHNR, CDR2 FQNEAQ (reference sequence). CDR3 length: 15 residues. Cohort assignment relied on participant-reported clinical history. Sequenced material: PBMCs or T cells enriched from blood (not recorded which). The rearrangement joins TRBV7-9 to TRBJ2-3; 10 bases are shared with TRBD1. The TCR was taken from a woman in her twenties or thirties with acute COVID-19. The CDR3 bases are TGTGCCAGCAGCTTCCGGGACAGGGGTCCAGATACGCAGTATTTT. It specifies CASSFRDRGPDTQYF.